The sequence of this T cell receptor (beta chain) was determined in a study of post-analysis software for immune sequencing data. Each TCR beta cDNA library carried unique molecular identifiers. Via MiXCR, TCRdb re-called the PCR reads, giving one row per CDR3 protein. The table shows around 770,000 distinct CDR3 sequences, with 35% to 55% occurring only once. Notes on the study in general: Controls showed lower frequencies than patients for several TRBV segments, and TRBV5-6, TRBV5-1 and TRBV20-1 were among these. Those with multiple sclerosis, the patient group, showed significantly lower normalized Chao1 diversity than controls.

To note about this clonotype: Antigen: not known.

This CDR3 has 13 amino acids. The germline gives CDR1 ENHRY, CDR2 SYGVKD. The sample was blood. This chain joins TRBV10-3 and TRBJ2-5; TRBD1 matches 9 bases. Matching the DNA end better, TRBJ2-7 makes the J call doubtful. The sequence was collected from a girl aged 10 to 17 with multiple sclerosis. The CDR3 DNA follows: TGTGCCATCAGTGGGACAGGGGAGATCGAGCAGTACTTC. This translates into CAISGTGEIEQYF.